Presented here are 5 T cell receptor beta chains from one specimen sequenced in a study of blood T cell repertoires in COVID-19. Profiling relied on immunoSEQ multiplex PCR, and the TCRdb table lists in-frame clones only, not all of them. This table has about 140,000 clones, 75% to 90% appearing once. What was sequenced was peripheral blood. The receptors originated from a man aged 65 to 85 who had recovered from COVID-19.

The chain carries TRBV29-1 and TRBJ1-5; D gene uncertain. CDR1 and CDR2 (germline): SQVTM, ANQGSEA. The V end was cut by 6 bases, the J end by 2 bases, with 11 bases between. CDR3 length: 13 residues. This CDR3 reads CSVGGQGNQPQHF. Written as DNA, the CDR3 is TGCAGCGTAGGAGGGCAGGGCAATCAGCCCCAGCATTTT.

This chain links TRBV7-9 with TRBJ2-2, with D possibly being TRBD2 (5 bases). V shed 7 bases and J shed 2 bases, with 8 bases lying between them. CDR1 SEHNR and CDR2 FQNEAQ come from the germline V gene (reference sequence). The CDR3 has 13 residues. CDR3: CASTEGNTGELFF. As DNA, the CDR3 is TGTGCCAGCACTGAGGGAAACACCGGGGAGCTGTTTTTT. Variable domain in full (rest from reference TRBV7-9 and TRBJ2-2): DTGVSQNPRHKITKRGQNVTFRCDPISEHNRLYWYRQTLGQGPEFLTYFQNEAQLEKSRLLSDRFSAERPKGSFSTLEIQRTEQGDSAMYLCASTEGNTGELFFGEGSRLTVL.

The gene calls are TRBV5-1 and TRBJ2-5; maybe TRBD1 (6 bases). From germline, CDR1 is SGHRS and CDR2 YFSETQ. The V gene lost 7 bases and the J gene lost 2 bases, with 15 bases spanning the gap. The CDR3 is 14 residues long. CDR3 sequence: CASFPGGQQETQYF. The CDR3 DNA reads as TGCGCCAGCTTCCCGGGTGGACAGCAAGAGACCCAGTACTTC. Variable domain in full (rest from reference TRBV5-1 and TRBJ2-5): KAGVTQTPRYLIKTRGQQVTLSCSPISGHRSVSWYQQTPGQGLQFLFEYFSETQRNKGNFPGRFSGRQFSNSRSEMNVSTLELGDSALYLCASFPGGQQETQYFGPGTRLLVL.

CDR3 nucleotides: TGTGCCAGCAGCGAAACTAGCGGGTATTACAATGAGCAGTTCTTC. It is translated as CASSETSGYYNEQFF. The V gene is TRBV7-8, the J gene TRBJ2-1; the match to TRBD2 covers 9 bases. This CDR3 is built from 15 residues. The V segment lost 5 bases and the J segment 4 bases; nucleotides outside the gene matches: 6. The germline gives CDR1 SGHVS, CDR2 FQNEAQ.

This clone was counted many times. The V call is TRBV30, the J call TRBJ2-7, with 7 bases aligning to TRBD1. Trimming took 4 bases from V and 1 from J; bases not matched to a gene: 7. This CDR3 is built from 14 residues. The V gene's germline CDR1 is GTSNPN and CDR2 SVGIG (reference sequence). The CDR3 coding sequence is TGTGCCTGGAACTCGGGGACAGCTTCCTACGAGCAGTACTTC. It encodes CAWNSGTASYEQYF.